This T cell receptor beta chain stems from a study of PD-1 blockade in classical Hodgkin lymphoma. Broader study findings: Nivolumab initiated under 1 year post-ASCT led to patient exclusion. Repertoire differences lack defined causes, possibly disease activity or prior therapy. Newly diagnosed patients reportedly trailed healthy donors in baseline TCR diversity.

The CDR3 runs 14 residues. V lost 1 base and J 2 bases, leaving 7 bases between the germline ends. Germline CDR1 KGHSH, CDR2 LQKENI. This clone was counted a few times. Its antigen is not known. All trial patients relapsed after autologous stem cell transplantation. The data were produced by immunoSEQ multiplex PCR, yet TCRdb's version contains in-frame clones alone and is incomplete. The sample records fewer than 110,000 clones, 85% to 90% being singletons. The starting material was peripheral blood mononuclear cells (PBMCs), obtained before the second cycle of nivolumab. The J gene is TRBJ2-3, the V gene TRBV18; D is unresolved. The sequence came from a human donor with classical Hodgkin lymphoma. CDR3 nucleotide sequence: TGTGCCAGCTCACCACGCGCCAACACAGATACGCAGTATTTT. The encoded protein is CASSPRANTDTQYF.